The 16 T cell receptor beta chains given below trace back to one sample, sequenced in a study of cytomegalovirus exposure and HLA in healthy donors. PCR primers comprised 60 Vbeta and 13 Jbeta primers. Using immunoSEQ multiplex PCR, the repertoire was profiled, and TCRdb retains in-frame clones only, with some absent. Counted here are more than 95,000 clones, roughly 78% occurring once; the ten biggest clones make up 6.3%. The sample was PBMCs. The receptors were gathered from a woman aged 40 to 50 in good health and CMV-seronegative.

The chain employs TRBV27 and TRBJ1-6, with D uncertain. Per germline, CDR1 MNHEY and CDR2 SMNVEV (reference sequence). This CDR3 region has 14 residues. V lost 5 bases, J lost 7 bases, and 12 bases lay in between. The CDR3 nucleotides are TGTGCCAGCAGTCGTCGAGCTTGGAATTCACCCCTCCACTTT. Translated: CASSRRAWNSPLHF.

The CDR3 region is CASSLQGLGYTF. Written as DNA, the CDR3 is TGTGCCAGCAGCCTACAGGGTCTCGGCTACACCTTC. The V call is TRBV5-8, the J call TRBJ1-2; possible D gene TRBD1, 6 bases. V was clipped by 4 bases and J by 8 bases, with 12 bases between them. Germline CDR1 is SGHTS and CDR2 is YDEGEE. The CDR3 spans 12 residues.

V and J are TRBV27 and TRBJ2-7; 10 bases are a match to TRBD1. The CDR3 has 13 residues. The ends lost 7 bases at V and 3 bases at J; junction bases unmatched: 3. The V gene's germline CDR1 is MNHEY and CDR2 SMNVEV (reference sequence). The CDR3 sequence: CASTRTGGYEQYF. As DNA, the CDR3 is TGTGCCAGCACCCGGACAGGGGGCTACGAGCAGTACTTC.

This chain's CDR3 is CASSSGLAGGLGTQYF. The CDR3 DNA sequence: TGTGCCAGCAGCTCCGGGCTAGCGGGAGGACTCGGGACCCAGTACTTC. The J gene is TRBJ2-5, the V gene TRBV7-2, with 11 bases matching TRBD2. V was pared by 4 bases and J by 7 bases, with 11 bases of the junction left unmatched. CDR1 is SGHTA, CDR2 FQGNSA, per germline. This CDR3 has 16 amino acids.

The V gene is TRBV10-1, the J gene TRBJ2-7; D is possibly TRBD1 (5 bases). The V end was cut by 7 bases, the J end by 3 bases, with 13 bases between. The CDR3 sequence is 13 residues long. The V gene's germline CDR1 is WNHNN and CDR2 SYGVQD (reference sequence). The CDR3 here is CASNRGRFYEQYF. CDR3 DNA: TGCGCCAGCAATAGGGGTCGATTCTACGAGCAGTACTTC.

The chain couples TRBV7-8 to TRBJ1-5; perhaps TRBD1 as D (6 bases). Deletions cut 2 bases from V and 3 bases from J, with 11 bases between. The CDR3 is made up of 15 amino acids. Germline CDR1 reads SGHVS; CDR2 reads FQNEAQ. CDR3 amino acids: CASSLWAGANQPQHF. The CDR3 DNA follows: TGTGCCAGCAGCTTATGGGCAGGGGCCAATCAGCCCCAGCATTTT.

The chain combines TRBV20-1 with TRBJ1-1; the D gene is possibly TRBD1 (5 bases). CDR1 and CDR2 (germline): DFQATT, SNEGSKA (reference sequence). The CDR3 sequence is 11 residues long. For the CDR3, the DNA is TGCAGGGGGGGAGGGAACACTGAAGCTTTCTTT. Translation gives CRGGGNTEAFF.

The V call is TRBV7-9, the J call TRBJ1-3; 7 bases map to TRBD1. The CDR3 consists of 15 residues. V lost 5 bases, J lost 2 bases, and 6 bases stayed unmatched. CDR1 is SEHNR and CDR2 is FQNEAQ in the germline V gene (reference sequence). The CDR3 DNA follows: TGTGCCAGCAGCGTGGGGACAGTACCTGGAAACACCATATATTTT. Amino acids: CASSVGTVPGNTIYF.

The J gene is TRBJ1-2, the V gene TRBV5-1, with a tentative D call TRBD1 (6 bases). Between the trimmed V and J ends, which lost 0 bases and 8 bases, there was a span of 11 bases. The CDR3 contains 13 residues. Germline CDR1 is SGHRS and CDR2 is YFSETQ. The CDR3 loop reads CASSLEGGTGYTF. The CDR3 nucleotides read TGCGCCAGCAGCTTGGAAGGGGGAACCGGCTACACCTTC.

This chain joins TRBV5-6 and TRBJ2-7; 9 bases line up with TRBD2. The CDR3 runs 16 residues. CDR1 is SGHDT, CDR2 YYEEEE, per germline. V trimming: 3 bases; J trimming: 5 bases; junction bases outside the gene matches: 12. Here the CDR3 reads CASSWESGRSPDEQYF. The DNA of the CDR3 is TGTGCCAGCAGCTGGGAGAGCGGGAGGAGCCCGGACGAGCAGTACTTC.

The chain combines TRBV21-1 with TRBJ2-7; the table names TRBD1, a call not compared with the DNA. TRBV21-1 is marked as a pseudogene. This CDR3 is built from 16 residues. The CDR3 coding sequence is TGTGCCAGCAGCGGACTCCCGGGACAGTTCTCCTACGAGCAGTACTTC. Amino acids: CASSGLPGQFSYEQYF.

The V gene is TRBV27, the J gene TRBJ2-5, with 7 bases identical to TRBD1. This CDR3 comprises 13 residues. Germline CDR1 MNHEY, CDR2 SMNVEV (reference sequence). With 5 bases clipped from V and 7 bases from J, the junction kept 7 bases outside the gene matches. CDR3: CASSQDRVATQYF. In DNA form, the CDR3 reads TGTGCCAGCAGTCAAGACAGGGTGGCGACCCAGTACTTC.

V usage is TRBV5-1 and J usage is TRBJ2-5; D perhaps matches TRBD2 (6 bases). Germline lookup yields CDR1 SGHRS and CDR2 YFSETQ. This CDR3 is 14 amino acids long. The ends were cut back, 3 bases at V and 4 bases at J, with 13 bases in the middle. The CDR3 sequence: CASSWGVVPETQYF. The CDR3 DNA is TGCGCCAGCAGCTGGGGGGTGGTCCCAGAGACCCAGTACTTC.

This clone was counted between two and nine times. The CDR3 is CATSPLGGSGANVLTF. The CDR3 bases are TGTGCCACCTCTCCCCTGGGGGGTTCAGGGGCCAACGTCCTGACTTTC. The gene calls are TRBV19 and TRBJ2-6; possible D gene TRBD2, 6 bases. This CDR3 is built from 16 residues. Germline values: CDR1 LNHDA, CDR2 SQIVND (reference sequence). Trimming stripped 10 bases from V and 4 bases from J, with 20 bases between. Using reference TRBV19 and TRBJ2-6 for the parts outside the CDR3, the full variable domain is DGGITQSPKYLFRKEGQNVTLSCEQNLNHDAMYWYRQDPGQGLRLIYYSQIVNDFQKGDIAEGYSVSREKKESFPLTVTSAQKNPTAFYLCATSPLGGSGANVLTFGAGSRLTVL.

The CDR3 region has the DNA TGTGCCATCACCGGACTAACCGGGGAGCTGTTTTTT. Translation gives CAITGLTGELFF. The genes are TRBV10-3 and TRBJ2-2, with D tentatively TRBD2 (6 bases). Trimming left V 7 bases short and J 5 bases short, with 8 bases between. Germline V gene sequence: CDR1 ENHRY, CDR2 SYGVKD. The CDR3 contains 12 residues.

The chain combines TRBV7-2 with TRBJ2-3; no definite D call. Trimming took off 3 bases at V and 4 bases at J, with 14 bases between the two ends. Per germline, CDR1 SGHTA and CDR2 FQGNSA. The CDR3 consists of 15 residues. The CDR3 nucleotides read TGTGCCAGCAGCTTTGATTCTGTAGTCTCAGATACGCAGTATTTT. This translates into CASSFDSVVSDTQYF.